The 30 T cell receptor beta chains below all came from one sample that was sequenced in a study of shared clonotypes between healthy human individuals. Cells designated naive CD8 were CD45RO-negative and were positively selected for CCR7, with terminally differentiated effector memory CD45RA+ cells excluded. Some clones are missing from TCRdb's copy, which holds only in-frame ones; the method was immunoSEQ multiplex PCR. The table shows about 2 million clones, with over 85% occurring only once. The sequenced sample was naive CD8+ T cells sorted from blood. The receptors stem from a man younger than 35 in good health.

This rearrangement joins TRBV19 to TRBJ2-7; no clear D. Germline V CDR1 and CDR2: LNHDA, SQIVND (reference sequence). The CDR3 consists of 15 residues. V gave up 1 base and J gave up 0 bases, with 10 bases separating them. CDR3 residues: CASSIVGLNSYEQYF. CDR3 DNA: TGTGCCAGTAGTATAGTAGGCCTCAACTCCTACGAGCAGTACTTC.

The chain links TRBV4-1 to TRBJ2-2, with no clear D. The germline V gene has CDR1 MGHRA and CDR2 YSYEKL. This CDR3 has 12 residues. V lost 0 bases and J 6 bases, leaving 2 bases between the germline ends. CDR3: CASSQDAGELFF. The CDR3 DNA reads TGCGCCAGCAGCCAAGATGCCGGGGAGCTGTTTTTT.

The chain joins TRBV6-6 to TRBJ2-7; TRBD2 matches at 10 bases. The V gene's germline CDR1 is MNHNY and CDR2 SVGAGI (reference sequence). The V gene end was trimmed by 3 bases and the J gene end by 5 bases; junction bases not matched to a gene: 10. There are 16 residues in the CDR3. Here the CDR3 DNA reads TGTGCCAGCAGTTATTGGGAAGCGGGGGGGCCCAACGAGCAGTACTTC. It encodes CASSYWEAGGPNEQYF.

This chain joins TRBV6-6 and TRBJ2-5, with TRBD1 matching 9 bases. Germline V gene lookup returns CDR1 MNHNY and CDR2 SVGAGI (reference sequence). Losses at the gene ends were 2 bases for V and 5 bases for J; bases not matched to a gene: 9. This CDR3 spans 16 amino acids. The CDR3 nucleotides read TGTGCCAGCAGTTACACCACAGGGGGCGAGGGGGAGACCCAGTACTTC. It codes for CASSYTTGGEGETQYF.

CDR3 loop: CASSLVSGSSYEQYF. For the CDR3, the DNA is TGTGCCAGCAGCTTAGTAAGTGGTAGCTCCTACGAGCAGTACTTC. This chain uses TRBV11-2 with TRBJ2-7; D unclear. CDR3 length: 15 residues. V shed 1 base and J shed 0 bases, with 10 bases lying between them. From germline, CDR1 is SGHAT and CDR2 FQNNGV.

Turning to this clone: The sample contains more than one DNA sequence encoding this CDR3. The chain uses TRBV7-6 and TRBJ2-7; 7 bases match TRBD1. Germline V gene sequence: CDR1 SGHVS, CDR2 FNYEAQ. Trimming cost V 0 bases and J 7 bases; bases outside gene matches: 3. There are 13 residues in the CDR3. This CDR3 is CASSLAGGGEQYF. The CDR3 DNA is TGTGCCAGCAGCTTAGCAGGGGGCGGGGAGCAGTACTTC.

Details on this clone: The sample holds other DNA sequences that translate to the same CDR3. The chain couples TRBV28 to TRBJ2-3; 7 positions agree with TRBD1. The length of the CDR3 is 14 residues. Germline CDR1 MDHEN, CDR2 SYDVKM. Unmatched junction bases numbered 5, after V lost 5 bases and J lost 3 bases. The CDR3 DNA is TGTGCCAGCAGTCAGACAGGGTCGACAGATACGCAGTATTTT. Its translation is CASSQTGSTDTQYF.

The chain uses TRBV4-2 and TRBJ2-1, with 11 nucleotides matching TRBD2. CDR1 and CDR2 from the germline V gene are LGHNA and YNFKEQ. The CDR3 loop spans 16 amino acids. Trimming cost V 0 bases and J 4 bases; bases outside gene matches: 2. The CDR3 nucleotides read TGTGCCAGCAGCCAAGAACTAGCGGGGGCATACAATGAGCAGTTCTTC. Translating gives CASSQELAGAYNEQFF.

The V gene is TRBV7-3, the J gene TRBJ1-2; TRBD1 matches 10 bases. V lost 4 bases and J lost 9; bases outside the gene matches: 5. Germline V gene lookup returns CDR1 SGHTA and CDR2 FQGTGA. This CDR3 has 13 residues. The CDR3 region is CASSYGTGDRYTF. The CDR3 nucleotides are TGTGCCAGCAGCTACGGGACAGGGGATCGCTACACCTTC.

The CDR3 region has the DNA TGTGCCAGCAGTTTATCGGGGACAGGGATGCAGCCCCAGCATTTT. This codes for CASSLSGTGMQPQHF. The chain couples TRBV27 to TRBJ1-5; 9 bases fit TRBD1. Looked up from germline, CDR1 is MNHEY and CDR2 is SMNVEV (reference sequence). The CDR3 loop spans 15 amino acids. V was pared by 0 bases and J by 7 bases, with 4 bases of the junction left unmatched.

V is TRBV19 and J is TRBJ2-1; 11 bases map to TRBD1. The CDR3 has 15 amino acids. The trim removed 7 bases at V and 3 bases at J, leaving 5 bases unmatched. Germline lookup yields CDR1 LNHDA and CDR2 SQIVND (reference sequence). The CDR3 nucleotides are TGTGCCAGTATTGGTGGGACAGGGGGCTACAATGAGCAGTTCTTC. Protein sequence: CASIGGTGGYNEQFF. Using reference TRBV19 and TRBJ2-1 for the parts outside the CDR3, the full variable domain is DGGITQSPKYLFRKEGQNVTLSCEQNLNHDAMYWYRQDPGQGLRLIYYSQIVNDFQKGDIAEGYSVSREKKESFPLTVTSAQKNPTAFYLCASIGGTGGYNEQFFGPGTRLTVL.

V is TRBV19 and J is TRBJ2-1; D might be TRBD1 (5 bases). The germline CDR1 and CDR2 sequences are LNHDA and SQIVND (reference sequence). With 8 bases removed from V and 7 bases from J, the gap between germline ends came to 12 bases. The CDR3 is 12 amino acids. CDR3 coding DNA: TGTGCCAGTCAGGGATTTCTGAATGAGCAGTTCTTC. Residues: CASQGFLNEQFF.

The chain links TRBV4-3 to TRBJ2-3, with 9 nucleotides matching TRBD2. The CDR3 spans 17 residues. Germline trimming cut 2 bases from V and 4 bases from J; bases unmatched to any gene: 10. The germline V gene encodes CDR1 LGHNA and CDR2 YSLEER. The CDR3 loop is CASSQTEGTSLPDTQYF. CDR3 nucleotides: TGCGCCAGCAGCCAAACTGAAGGGACTAGCTTGCCAGATACGCAGTATTTT.

This chain uses TRBV7-6 with TRBJ2-3; no clear D. This CDR3 spans 12 amino acids. Deletions cut 4 bases from V and 4 bases from J, with 6 bases between. Germline loops: CDR1 SGHVS, CDR2 FNYEAQ. CDR3 nucleotides: TGTGCCAGCAGCTCTCTTTCAGATACGCAGTATTTT. Protein sequence: CASSSLSDTQYF.

The CDR3 region is CASSVDPRERGETQYF. The CDR3 DNA follows: TGTGCCAGCAGCGTAGATCCCCGAGAGCGAGGAGAGACCCAGTACTTC. The rearrangement uses TRBV9 and TRBJ2-5; D ambiguous. Trimming took off 0 bases at V and 4 bases at J, with 16 bases between the two ends. The germline V gene has CDR1 SGDLS and CDR2 YYNGEE. The CDR3 is made up of 16 amino acids.

This chain uses TRBV7-6 with TRBJ1-2; TRBD1 might be the D (6 bases). Trimming cost V 1 base and J 3 bases, with 21 bases left between them. Per the germline V gene, CDR1 is SGHVS and CDR2 is FNYEAQ. The CDR3 is 18 amino acids. CDR3 in amino acids: CASSLGPGENSWHYGYTF. CDR3 in DNA: TGTGCCAGCAGCTTAGGTCCAGGGGAAAATTCCTGGCACTATGGCTACACCTTC.

The genes are TRBV5-5 and TRBJ1-2; 11 nucleotides line up with TRBD1. The ends lost 4 bases at V and 4 bases at J; junction bases unmatched: 9. The CDR3 consists of 16 residues. CDR1 and CDR2 (germline): SGHKS, YYEKEE (reference sequence). Written as DNA, the CDR3 is TGTGCCAGCAGCCCCTGGACAGGGGGCTTAATCTATGGCTACACCTTC. It translates to CASSPWTGGLIYGYTF.

Note on this clone: A much more abundant neighbour one base away suggests this may be a read error. The rearrangement joins TRBV5-4 to TRBJ1-5; maybe TRBD1 (5 bases). V lost 4 bases to trimming and J lost 5 bases, with 7 bases between them. The CDR3 consists of 12 residues. CDR1 and CDR2 from the germline V gene are SGHNT and YYREEE (reference sequence). The CDR3 reads CASSIGDQPQHF. For the CDR3, the DNA is TGTGCCAGCAGCATAGGGGATCAGCCCCAGCATTTT.

The V and J genes are TRBV2 and TRBJ2-5, with D unresolved. Trimming shortened V by 7 bases and J by 0 bases, and 6 bases separated the two germline ends. The CDR3 covers 12 residues. In germline, CDR1 is SNHLY, CDR2 FYNNEI. DNA of the CDR3: TGTGCCAGCATGCTGTACCAAGAGACCCAGTACTTC. Its translation is CASMLYQETQYF.

The V call is TRBV28, the J call TRBJ1-2; the match to TRBD1 covers 9 bases. CDR1 MDHEN and CDR2 SYDVKM come from the germline V gene. The CDR3 loop spans 15 amino acids. The J segment lost 3 bases and the V segment lost 6 bases, leaving 8 bases of the junction unmatched. The DNA for the CDR3 is TGTGCCAGCAGCCTACAGGGGGCGCCCCACTATGGCTACACCTTC. This gives the protein CASSLQGAPHYGYTF.

V is TRBV30 and J is TRBJ1-5; possible D gene TRBD1, 6 bases. The germline V gene encodes CDR1 GTSNPN and CDR2 SVGIG (reference sequence). Between the trimmed V and J ends, which lost 3 bases and 4 bases, there was a span of 13 bases. The length of the CDR3 is 14 residues. CDR3 sequence: CAWSLTGRNQPQHF. The DNA for the CDR3 is TGTGCCTGGAGCCTCACAGGGCGGAATCAGCCCCAGCATTTT.

The CDR3 loop is CASGVSYEQYF. The CDR3 region has the DNA TGTGCCAGCGGGGTCTCCTACGAGCAGTACTTC. The gene calls are TRBV6-6 and TRBJ2-7; D uncertain. V was shortened by 8 bases and J by 0 bases, with 5 bases between the two germline ends. This CDR3 has 11 amino acids. CDR1 is MNHNY and CDR2 is SVGAGI in the germline V gene (reference sequence).

The chain combines TRBV5-6 with TRBJ1-2; perhaps TRBD1 as D (5 bases). V was trimmed by 6 bases and J by 4 bases, leaving 16 bases between them. From germline, CDR1 is SGHDT and CDR2 YYEEEE. The CDR3 totals 14 residues. In nucleotides, the CDR3 is TGTGCCAGCACCTCCCTGGAAGGGGTCTATGGCTACACCTTC. This encodes CASTSLEGVYGYTF.

The chain uses TRBV9 and TRBJ2-2; D not resolved. V dropped 4 bases and J dropped 8 bases, with 12 bases sitting between them. The CDR3 extends over 13 amino acids. Germline CDR1 reads SGDLS; CDR2 reads YYNGEE. The CDR3 bases are TGTGCCAGCAGCCCAGACGGCCGAGGGGAGCTGTTTTTT. It is translated as CASSPDGRGELFF.

The rearrangement links TRBV4-3 to TRBJ2-1, with 7 bases fitting TRBD2. This CDR3 region has 16 residues. Trimming removed 2 bases from V and 1 base from J; junction bases left unmatched: 5. Germline V CDR1 and CDR2: LGHNA, YSLEER. CDR3 amino acids: CASSQRGAGSYNEQFF. The CDR3 DNA is TGCGCCAGCAGCCAAAGAGGAGCGGGGTCCTACAATGAGCAGTTCTTC.

This CDR3 is CASSLPRGRPETVSSYEQYF. CDR3 coding DNA: TGTGCCAGCAGTTTACCCCGGGGCCGACCAGAAACAGTTAGCTCCTACGAGCAGTACTTC. This rearrangement joins TRBV28 to TRBJ2-7, with D perhaps assigned TRBD1 or TRBD2 (5 bases each). Germline V gives CDR1 MDHEN, CDR2 SYDVKM. V dropped 2 bases and J dropped 0 bases, with 26 bases sitting between them. The CDR3 consists of 20 residues.

V usage is TRBV13 and J usage is TRBJ2-5; D perhaps matches TRBD1 (5 bases). Trimming took off 3 bases at V and 5 bases at J, with 13 bases between the two ends. There are 14 residues in the CDR3. Per the germline V gene, CDR1 is PRHDT and CDR2 is FYEKMQ (reference sequence). This CDR3 reads CASSFQGSGETQYF. The CDR3 nucleotides are TGTGCCAGCAGCTTCCAGGGATCAGGGGAGACCCAGTACTTC.

To note about this clone: Other nucleotide sequences in the sample specify the same CDR3. The rearrangement joins TRBV19 to TRBJ1-1; D is unresolved. Trimming stripped 3 bases from V and 0 bases from J, with 5 bases between. This CDR3 contains 13 residues. Germline CDR1 LNHDA, CDR2 SQIVND (reference sequence). The CDR3 DNA follows: TGTGCCAGTAGTATTGGCATGAACACTGAAGCTTTCTTT. Encoded protein: CASSIGMNTEAFF.

V gene TRBV12-1 combines with J gene TRBJ2-2. TRBV12-1 is assigned pseudogene status. This CDR3 comprises 12 residues. CDR3 sequence: CASSFFTGELFF. In nucleotides, the CDR3 is TGTGCCAGCAGCTTTTTTACCGGGGAGCTGTTTTTT.

J is TRBJ1-1 and V is TRBV10-1; D unclear. Germline CDR1 is WNHNN and CDR2 is SYGVQD (reference sequence). This CDR3 spans 13 amino acids. Trimming stripped 4 bases from V and 4 bases from J, with 10 bases between. CDR3: CASSAGVGTEAFF. The CDR3 nucleotides read TGCGCCAGCAGTGCCGGGGTGGGCACTGAAGCTTTCTTT.